These 20 T cell receptor beta chains came from one sample sequenced in a study of shared clonotypes between healthy human individuals. Naive CD8 cells were CD45RO-negative, positively selected for CCR7, excluding terminally differentiated effector memory CD45RA+ cells. Method: immunoSEQ multiplex PCR; TCRdb's copy keeps in-frame clones and lacks some. The repertoire holds millions of clones, with over 85% as singletons. Sequences were obtained from naive CD8+ T cells sorted from blood. All receptors come from a man younger than 35 in good health.

The chain has TRBV6-5 and TRBJ2-3; D possibly uses TRBD1 or TRBD2 (5 bases each). CDR3 size: 14 residues. The germline CDR1 and CDR2 sequences are MNHEY and SVGAGI. Trimming cost V 2 bases and J 4 bases, with 10 bases left between them. DNA for the CDR3: TGTGCCAGCAGTTACGGGGGTCTGGCAGATACGCAGTATTTT. This gives the protein CASSYGGLADTQYF.

This clone was observed a few times. This chain links TRBV28 with TRBJ2-1; D might be TRBD2 (6 bases). The germline CDR1 and CDR2 sequences are MDHEN and SYDVKM. Trimming removed 2 bases from V and 10 bases from J, with 9 bases in between. The CDR3 extends over 12 amino acids. CDR3 region: CASSLRRGEQFF. Written as DNA, the CDR3 is TGTGCCAGCAGTTTACGGAGGGGCGAGCAGTTCTTC.

The chain is built from TRBV6-1 and TRBJ1-3; maybe TRBD1 (5 bases). Deletions cut 2 bases from V and 0 bases from J, with 8 bases between. Germline CDR1 reads MNHNS; CDR2 reads SASEGT. The CDR3 loop spans 15 amino acids. DNA for the CDR3: TGTGCCAGCAGTGAACAGGGAAGCTCTGGAAACACCATATATTTT. Its translation is CASSEQGSSGNTIYF.

This clone has just one count. The rearrangement joins TRBV5-6 to TRBJ2-7, with 9 bases identical to TRBD2. The germline gives CDR1 SGHDT, CDR2 YYEEEE. This CDR3 spans 13 amino acids. V gave up 4 bases and J gave up 6 bases; unmatched junction bases: 5. CDR3 loop: CASSTGTSSEQYF. The CDR3 nucleotides are TGTGCCAGCAGCACCGGGACTAGCTCCGAGCAGTACTTC.

This rearrangement joins TRBV2 to TRBJ2-1; 10 nucleotides line up with TRBD1. Germline CDR1 is SNHLY and CDR2 is FYNNEI. Germline trimming cut 3 bases from V and 5 bases from J; bases unmatched to any gene: 4. CDR3 length: 15 amino acids. The CDR3 region has the DNA TGTGCCAGCAGTGACCGGGACAGGGGCGACAATGAGCAGTTCTTC. It translates to CASSDRDRGDNEQFF.

The rearrangement links TRBV4-1 to TRBJ2-1; D remains ambiguous. The V and J ends lost 3 bases and 7 bases respectively, with 19 bases between them. Germline V gene sequence: CDR1 MGHRA, CDR2 YSYEKL. The CDR3 runs 16 residues. DNA of the CDR3: TGCGCCAGCAGCCACCCTCCCGACCAAAGATCTAATGAGCAGTTCTTC. Amino acid sequence: CASSHPPDQRSNEQFF.

This rearrangement joins TRBV5-6 to TRBJ2-1, with 9 positions matching TRBD1. V shed 4 bases and J 5 bases; nucleotides not matched to a gene: 7. This CDR3 spans 15 amino acids. CDR1 is SGHDT, CDR2 YYEEEE, per germline. Written as DNA, the CDR3 is TGTGCCAGCAGCCTGGGGACAGGGTCACACAATGAGCAGTTCTTC. It encodes CASSLGTGSHNEQFF.

The V gene is TRBV4-3, the J gene TRBJ1-2, with D tentatively TRBD1 (5 bases). V was clipped by 4 bases and J by 5 bases, with 14 bases between them. Germline CDR1 LGHNA, CDR2 YSLEER. The CDR3 covers 14 residues. The CDR3 nucleotides read TGCGCCAGCAGCCCAGCCGGGGCCGAATATGGCTACACCTTC. It yields the protein CASSPAGAEYGYTF.

V usage is TRBV11-2 and J usage is TRBJ2-1; D is unclear. V dropped 2 bases and J dropped 0 bases, with 11 bases sitting between them. The CDR3 covers 16 residues. Germline loops: CDR1 SGHAT, CDR2 FQNNGV. CDR3 DNA: TGTGCCAGCAGCTTAAATCCGCAGAGCTCCTACAATGAGCAGTTCTTC. Its translation: CASSLNPQSSYNEQFF.

This clone was seen just once. The rearrangement links TRBV6-6 to TRBJ2-1; D is possibly TRBD2 (6 bases). Per the germline V gene, CDR1 is MNHNY and CDR2 is SVGAGI (reference sequence). Between the trimmed V and J ends, which lost 2 bases and 9 bases, there was a span of 11 bases. The CDR3 consists of 13 residues. CDR3 region: CASSYMLGGEQFF. CDR3 nucleotide sequence: TGTGCCAGCAGTTACATGTTGGGGGGTGAGCAGTTCTTC.

The chain employs TRBV28 and TRBJ1-3; D is unresolved. Trimming cost V 5 bases and J 2 bases, with 16 bases left between them. This CDR3 is 16 amino acids long. Germline V gene sequence: CDR1 MDHEN, CDR2 SYDVKM. The DNA for the CDR3 is TGTGCCAGCAGTACTAAACAACTCTTGGCTGGAAACACCATATATTTT. This gives the protein CASSTKQLLAGNTIYF.

The V call is TRBV6-5, the J call TRBJ1-1; TRBD1 matches at 7 bases. Germline V gives CDR1 MNHEY, CDR2 SVGAGI. The CDR3 runs 15 residues. V lost 7 bases and J lost 4; bases outside the gene matches: 12. The CDR3 DNA is TGTGCCAGCACCCCACTTAAGGCAGGGGGCACTGAAGCTTTCTTT. Translation: CASTPLKAGGTEAFF.

The V and J genes are TRBV29-1 and TRBJ1-1; D not resolved. Germline loops: CDR1 SQVTM, CDR2 ANQGSEA. V gave up 4 bases and J gave up 3 bases, with 9 bases separating them. The CDR3 sequence is 12 residues long. The CDR3 sequence is CSVGIGDTEAFF. The DNA for the CDR3 is TGCAGCGTTGGGATCGGAGACACTGAAGCTTTCTTT.

The chain links TRBV2 to TRBJ2-4; perhaps D is TRBD1 or TRBD2 (5 bases each). Per the germline V gene, CDR1 is SNHLY and CDR2 is FYNNEI. V lost 6 bases, J lost 3 bases, and 9 bases lay in between. The CDR3 sequence is 13 residues long. The CDR3 here is CASRGTDKNIQYF. The CDR3 region has the DNA TGTGCCAGCAGGGGGACGGACAAAAACATTCAGTACTTC. Looking up the rest from reference TRBV2 and TRBJ2-4 gives the full variable domain: EPEVTQTPSHQVTQMGQEVILRCVPISNHLYFYWYRQILGQKVEFLVSFYNNEISEKSEIFDDQFSVERPDGSNFTLKIRSTKLEDSAMYFCASRGTDKNIQYFGAGTRLSVL.

Concerning this clone: The sample contains more than one DNA sequence encoding this CDR3. The rearrangement uses TRBV9 and TRBJ1-5; TRBD1 matches at 7 bases. From germline, CDR1 is SGDLS and CDR2 YYNGEE. The junction had 4 bases not matched to a gene; V was cut back by 3 bases and J by 4 bases. The CDR3 has 14 residues. In DNA form, the CDR3 reads TGTGCCAGCAGCGCCGGGGACAGTAATCAGCCCCAGCATTTT. It codes for CASSAGDSNQPQHF.

The table lists this clone with a few counts. This chain links TRBV4-1 with TRBJ1-6, with TRBD1 as a possible D gene (5 bases). Deletions cut 4 bases from V and 8 bases from J, with 12 bases between. This CDR3 is 14 amino acids long. Germline values: CDR1 MGHRA, CDR2 YSYEKL. In DNA, the CDR3 is TGCGCCAGCAGCCCTGAGGGGCGGTATTCACCCCTCCACTTT. Encoded protein: CASSPEGRYSPLHF.

This chain uses TRBV7-9 with TRBJ2-1, with D maybe TRBD2 (5 bases). Per germline, CDR1 SEHNR and CDR2 FQNEAQ (reference sequence). The CDR3 has 14 residues. V lost 4 bases, J lost 0 bases, and 7 bases lay in between. CDR3 residues: CASSWESSYNEQFF. CDR3 nucleotide sequence: TGTGCCAGCAGCTGGGAGAGCTCCTACAATGAGCAGTTCTTC.

The chain combines TRBV6-5 with TRBJ2-3, with D possibly being TRBD1 (6 bases). V lost 6 bases to trimming and J lost 2 bases, with 15 bases between them. CDR1 MNHEY and CDR2 SVGAGI come from the germline V gene. This CDR3 has 15 residues. CDR3 coding DNA: TGTGCCAGCAGGGACGCCCCGGGACACACAGATACGCAGTATTTT. Translation gives CASRDAPGHTDTQYF.

In the case of this clone: The sample holds other DNA sequences that translate to the same CDR3. The chain recombines TRBV6-6 with TRBJ2-7; perhaps TRBD1 as D (5 bases). The CDR3 has 12 residues. CDR1 MNHNY and CDR2 SVGAGI come from the germline V gene (reference sequence). The V gene lost 8 bases and the J gene lost 1 base, with 9 bases spanning the gap. DNA for the CDR3: TGTGCCAGCGGGGCTTATTCCTACGAGCAGTACTTC. Residues: CASGAYSYEQYF.

The chain has TRBV2 and TRBJ1-5, with a tentative D call TRBD1 (6 bases). The CDR3 length is 15 residues. Trimming stripped 2 bases from V and 1 base from J, with 9 bases between. Germline values: CDR1 SNHLY, CDR2 FYNNEI. In nucleotides, the CDR3 is TGTGCCAGCAGTGAACACGACAGGAGCAATCAGCCCCAGCATTTT. Protein product: CASSEHDRSNQPQHF.